These 10 T cell receptor beta chains were sequenced from one sample in a study of type 1 regulatory T cells. General observations from the study: Type 1 regulatory T cells had a more restricted TCR repertoire than non-type 1 regulatory T cells.

For these receptors, no antigen is known. TCRdb reprocessed the reads with MiXCR, giving one entry per CDR3 protein. The table lists about 71,000 distinct CDR3 sequences, under 25% of them singletons. Material for sequencing was cultured type 1 regulatory T (Tr1) cells, either the whole culture or a sorted fraction (not recorded which). The receptors here all came from a human donor in good health.

This clonotype has only a few counts. The chain has TRBV25-1 and TRBJ1-2; no clear D gene. Looked up from germline, CDR1 is MGHDK and CDR2 is SYGVNS. The CDR3 has 14 residues. The V gene lost 1 base and the J gene lost 7 bases, with 13 bases spanning the gap. CDR3: CASSEWSGMIGYTF. The CDR3 DNA sequence: TGTGCCAGCAGTGAATGGTCGGGGATGATTGGCTACACCTTC.

This rearrangement joins TRBV20-1 to TRBJ1-5, with D perhaps TRBD1 (5 bases). V lost 2 bases and J 7 bases, leaving 18 bases between the germline ends. Germline V CDR1 and CDR2: DFQATT, SNEGSKA (reference sequence). The CDR3 is 15 amino acids. The CDR3 nucleotides read TGCAGTGCTAGATTTCGAGGGGATTGGTACCAGCCCCAGCATTTT. As protein: CSARFRGDWYQPQHF.

This clonotype was observed a handful of times. This rearrangement joins TRBV20-1 to TRBJ2-3, with 8 positions matching TRBD2. This CDR3 has 13 residues. V shed 8 bases, J shed 4 bases, and the junction held 8 bases outside the gene matches. CDR1 is DFQATT, CDR2 SNEGSKA, per germline (reference sequence). The DNA for the CDR3 is TGCAGTCTCCAAAGCGGGAGCCCAGATACGCAGTATTTT. Translating gives CSLQSGSPDTQYF.

This clonotype was found a few times. The chain links TRBV6-5 to TRBJ2-3; 11 bases agree with TRBD2. Germline CDR1 and CDR2: MNHEY and SVGAGI. The CDR3 sequence is 16 residues long. Trimming at V came to 6 bases and at J to 4 bases, leaving 9 bases not matched to a gene. The CDR3 loop reads CASRPGLAASADTQYF. CDR3 DNA sequence: TGTGCCAGCAGACCGGGACTAGCGGCTAGCGCAGATACGCAGTATTTT.

This clonotype turned up a few times. The V and J genes are TRBV20-1 and TRBJ2-7; D is perhaps TRBD2 (6 bases). V gave up 5 bases and J gave up 5 bases, with 16 bases separating them. Germline V CDR1 and CDR2: DFQATT, SNEGSKA (reference sequence). The CDR3 spans 13 residues. The CDR3 loop is CSAAGTGDHEQYF. CDR3 nucleotides: TGCAGTGCTGCAGGCACGGGGGACCACGAGCAGTACTTC.

This clonotype turned up a few times. The chain combines TRBV12-3 or TRBV12-4 with TRBJ2-1; a possible D gene is TRBD2 (5 bases). The CDR3 has 13 residues. Trimming left V 6 bases short and J 4 bases short, with 10 bases between. The CDR3 DNA sequence: TGTGCCAGCAGCCTGGACTCATACAATGAGCAGTTCTTC. The encoded protein is CASSLDSYNEQFF.

This clonotype came up many times. This rearrangement joins TRBV21-1 to TRBJ2-1; whether TRBD2, the table's D call, matches the DNA was not checked. TRBV21-1 is reported as a pseudogene. The CDR3 runs to 16 residues. Written as DNA, the CDR3 is TGTGCCAGCAGCAAAGCGCAGCGGGAACCCTACAATGAGCAGTTCTTC. It encodes CASSKAQREPYNEQFF.

This clonotype was seen many times. The rearrangement links TRBV27 to TRBJ2-5, with 12 nucleotides matching TRBD2. Losses at the gene ends were 6 bases for V and 4 bases for J; bases not matched to a gene: 3. The V gene's germline CDR1 is MNHEY and CDR2 SMNVEV (reference sequence). CDR3 length: 14 amino acids. CDR3 DNA sequence: TGTGCCAGCAGGCAACTAGCGGGAGGAGAGACCCAGTACTTC. It encodes CASRQLAGGETQYF.

A single count supports this clonotype. The chain combines TRBV6-1 with TRBJ2-7, with TRBD1 as a possible D gene (5 bases). The CDR3 spans 12 residues. Per the germline V gene, CDR1 is MNHNS and CDR2 is SASEGT. Between the trimmed V and J ends, which lost 2 bases and 4 bases, there was a span of 6 bases. The CDR3 nucleotides are TGTGCCAGCAGTGAAAGGGGATACGAGCAGTACTTC. This translates into CASSERGYEQYF.

This clonotype was found a few times. The gene calls are TRBV20-1 and TRBJ2-7, with 7 positions matching TRBD1. The CDR3 extends over 17 amino acids. V trimming: 4 bases; J trimming: 7 bases; junction bases outside the gene matches: 22. Germline V CDR1 and CDR2: DFQATT, SNEGSKA (reference sequence). The CDR3 sequence: CSAMFYPPGQSSWEQYF. DNA of the CDR3: TGCAGTGCTATGTTTTATCCACCGGGACAGTCTTCGTGGGAGCAGTACTTC.